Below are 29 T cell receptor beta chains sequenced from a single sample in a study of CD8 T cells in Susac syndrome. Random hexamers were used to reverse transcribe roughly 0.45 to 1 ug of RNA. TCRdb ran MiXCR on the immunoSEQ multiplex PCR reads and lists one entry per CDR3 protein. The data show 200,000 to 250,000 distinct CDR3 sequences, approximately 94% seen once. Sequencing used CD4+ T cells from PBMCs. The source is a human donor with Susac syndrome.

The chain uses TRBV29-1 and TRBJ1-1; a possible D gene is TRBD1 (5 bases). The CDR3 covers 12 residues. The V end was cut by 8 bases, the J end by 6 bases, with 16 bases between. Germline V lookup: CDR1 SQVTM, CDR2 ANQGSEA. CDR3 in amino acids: CSITQSRAEAFF. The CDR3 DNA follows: TGCAGCATAACCCAAAGCAGGGCTGAAGCTTTCTTT.

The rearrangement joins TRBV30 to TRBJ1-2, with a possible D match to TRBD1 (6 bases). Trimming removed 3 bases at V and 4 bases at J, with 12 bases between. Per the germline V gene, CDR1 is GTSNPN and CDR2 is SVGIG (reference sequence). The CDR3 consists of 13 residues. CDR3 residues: CAWSMDRTYGYTF. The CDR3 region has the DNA TGTGCCTGGAGCATGGACAGAACCTATGGCTACACCTTC.

The chain's CDR3 is CASSTSGATDTQYF. The CDR3 region has the DNA TGTGCCAGCAGTACCTCAGGTGCCACAGATACGCAGTATTTT. The chain is built from TRBV6-2 or TRBV6-3 and TRBJ2-3; D unclear. CDR1 is MNHEY, CDR2 SVGEGT, per germline. Trimming shortened V by 5 bases and J by 2 bases, and 11 bases separated the two germline ends. There are 14 residues in the CDR3.

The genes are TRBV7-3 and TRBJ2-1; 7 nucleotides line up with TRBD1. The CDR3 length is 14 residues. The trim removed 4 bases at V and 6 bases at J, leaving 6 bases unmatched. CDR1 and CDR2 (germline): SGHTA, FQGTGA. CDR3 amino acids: CASSSGAGGNEQFF. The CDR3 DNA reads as TGTGCCAGCAGCTCGGGTGCAGGGGGCAATGAGCAGTTCTTC. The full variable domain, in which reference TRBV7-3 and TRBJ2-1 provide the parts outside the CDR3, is GAGVSQTPSNKVTEKGKYVELRCDPISGHTALYWYRQSLGQGPEFLIYFQGTGAADDSGLPNDRFFAVRPEGSVSTLKIQRTERGDSAVYLCASSSGAGGNEQFFGPGTRLTVL.

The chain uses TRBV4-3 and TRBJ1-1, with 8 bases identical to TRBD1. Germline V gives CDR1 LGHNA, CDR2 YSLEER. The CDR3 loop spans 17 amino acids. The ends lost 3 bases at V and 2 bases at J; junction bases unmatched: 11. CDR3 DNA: TGCGCCAGCAGCCAGAGGGGACAGGTCCCCGGCAACACTGAAGCTTTCTTT. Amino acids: CASSQRGQVPGNTEAFF.

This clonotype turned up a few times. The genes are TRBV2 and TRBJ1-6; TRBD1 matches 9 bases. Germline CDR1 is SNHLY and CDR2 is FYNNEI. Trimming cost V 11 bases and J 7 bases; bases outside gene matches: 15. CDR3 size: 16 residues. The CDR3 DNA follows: TGTGCCCGACGCGGGGTACAGGGGGCGGGGAATTCACCCCTCCACTTT. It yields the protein CARRGVQGAGNSPLHF.

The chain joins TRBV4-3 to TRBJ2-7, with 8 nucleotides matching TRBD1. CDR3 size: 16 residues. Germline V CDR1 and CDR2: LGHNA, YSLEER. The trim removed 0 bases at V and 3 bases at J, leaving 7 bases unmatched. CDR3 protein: CASSQDWGQAGYEQYF. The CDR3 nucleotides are TGCGCCAGCAGCCAAGATTGGGGACAGGCGGGCTACGAGCAGTACTTC.

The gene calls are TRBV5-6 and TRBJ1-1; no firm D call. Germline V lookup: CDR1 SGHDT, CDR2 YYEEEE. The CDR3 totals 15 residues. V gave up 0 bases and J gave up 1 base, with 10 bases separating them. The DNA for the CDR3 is TGTGCCAGCAGCTTGGTTGGGGTGTCGAACACTGAAGCTTTCTTT. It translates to CASSLVGVSNTEAFF.

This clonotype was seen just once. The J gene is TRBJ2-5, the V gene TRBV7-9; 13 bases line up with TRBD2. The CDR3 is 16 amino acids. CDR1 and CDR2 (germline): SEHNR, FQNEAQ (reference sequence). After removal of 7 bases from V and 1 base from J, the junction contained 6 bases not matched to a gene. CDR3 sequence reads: CASNEGTSGVQETQYF. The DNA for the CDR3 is TGTGCCAGCAACGAAGGGACTAGCGGGGTCCAAGAGACCCAGTACTTC. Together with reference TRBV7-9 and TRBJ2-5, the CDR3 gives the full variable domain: DTGVSQNPRHKITKRGQNVTFRCDPISEHNRLYWYRQTLGQGPEFLTYFQNEAQLEKSRLLSDRFSAERPKGSFSTLEIQRTEQGDSAMYLCASNEGTSGVQETQYFGPGTRLLVL.

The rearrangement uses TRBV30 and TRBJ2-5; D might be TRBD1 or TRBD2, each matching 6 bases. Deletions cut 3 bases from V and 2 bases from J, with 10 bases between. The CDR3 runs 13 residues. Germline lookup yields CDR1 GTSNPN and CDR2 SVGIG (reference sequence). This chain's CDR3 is CAWRWGAQETQYF. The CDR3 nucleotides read TGTGCCTGGAGGTGGGGGGCGCAAGAGACCCAGTACTTC.

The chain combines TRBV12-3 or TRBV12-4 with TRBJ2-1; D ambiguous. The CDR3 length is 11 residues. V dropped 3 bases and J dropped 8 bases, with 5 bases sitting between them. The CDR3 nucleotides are TGTGCCAGCAGTTTCAGCGATGAGCAGTTCTTC. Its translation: CASSFSDEQFF.

Here the CDR3 DNA reads TGCGCCAGCAGCCAAGTAGTCGGTGTGGGGTCACCCCTCCACTTT. It is translated as CASSQVVGVGSPLHF. The rearrangement joins TRBV4-3 to TRBJ1-6; D is unclear. The CDR3 spans 15 residues. Germline CDR1 and CDR2: LGHNA and YSLEER. V lost 1 base and J lost 10, with 14 bases in between.

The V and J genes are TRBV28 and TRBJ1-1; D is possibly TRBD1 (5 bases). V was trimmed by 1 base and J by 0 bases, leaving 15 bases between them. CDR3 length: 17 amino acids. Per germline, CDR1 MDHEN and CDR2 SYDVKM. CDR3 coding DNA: TGTGCCAGCAGTTTATCGGCAGGGCAGGGTCTGAACACTGAAGCTTTCTTT. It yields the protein CASSLSAGQGLNTEAFF.

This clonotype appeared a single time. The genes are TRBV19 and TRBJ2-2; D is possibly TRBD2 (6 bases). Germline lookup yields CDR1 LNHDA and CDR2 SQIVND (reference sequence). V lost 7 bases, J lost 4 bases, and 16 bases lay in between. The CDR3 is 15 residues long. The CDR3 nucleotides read TGTGCCAGTAACATCGGGTTCGGGGGCACCGGGGAGCTGTTTTTT. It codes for CASNIGFGGTGELFF.

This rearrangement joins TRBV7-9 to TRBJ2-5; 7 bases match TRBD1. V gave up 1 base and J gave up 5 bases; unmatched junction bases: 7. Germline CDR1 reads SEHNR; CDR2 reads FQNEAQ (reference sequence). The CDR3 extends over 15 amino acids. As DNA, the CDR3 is TGTGCCAGCAGCTTAGAGGGGGCCCCTATGGAGACCCAGTACTTC. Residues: CASSLEGAPMETQYF. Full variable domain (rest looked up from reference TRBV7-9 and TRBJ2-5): DTGVSQNPRHKITKRGQNVTFRCDPISEHNRLYWYRQTLGQGPEFLTYFQNEAQLEKSRLLSDRFSAERPKGSFSTLEIQRTEQGDSAMYLCASSLEGAPMETQYFGPGTRLLVL.

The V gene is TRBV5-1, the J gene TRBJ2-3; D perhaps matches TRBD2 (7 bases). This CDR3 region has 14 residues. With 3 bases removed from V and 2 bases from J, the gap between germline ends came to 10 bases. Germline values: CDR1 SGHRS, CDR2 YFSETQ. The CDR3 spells CASSWAGATDTQYF. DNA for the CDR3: TGCGCCAGCAGCTGGGCGGGGGCCACAGATACGCAGTATTTT.

The CDR3 reads CSVETGEVTQYF. CDR3 nucleotides: TGCAGCGTTGAAACAGGGGAAGTAACCCAGTACTTC. The chain combines TRBV29-1 with TRBJ2-5, with 7 bases identical to TRBD1. With 2 bases clipped from V and 8 bases from J, the junction kept 5 bases outside the gene matches. The CDR3 sequence is 12 residues long. The germline gives CDR1 SQVTM, CDR2 ANQGSEA.

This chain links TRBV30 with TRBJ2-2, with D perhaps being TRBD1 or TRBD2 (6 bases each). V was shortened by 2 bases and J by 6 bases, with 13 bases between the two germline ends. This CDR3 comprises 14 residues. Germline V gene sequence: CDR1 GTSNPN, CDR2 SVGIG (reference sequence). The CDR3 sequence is CAWSQGRSAGELFF. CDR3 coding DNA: TGTGCCTGGAGTCAGGGGAGGTCCGCCGGGGAGCTGTTTTTT.

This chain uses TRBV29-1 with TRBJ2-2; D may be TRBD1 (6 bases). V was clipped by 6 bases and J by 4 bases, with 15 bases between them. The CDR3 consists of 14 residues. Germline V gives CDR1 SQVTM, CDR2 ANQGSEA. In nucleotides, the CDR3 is TGCAGCGTCGGTGCAAGAGGGGGCACCGGGGAGCTGTTTTTT. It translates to CSVGARGGTGELFF.

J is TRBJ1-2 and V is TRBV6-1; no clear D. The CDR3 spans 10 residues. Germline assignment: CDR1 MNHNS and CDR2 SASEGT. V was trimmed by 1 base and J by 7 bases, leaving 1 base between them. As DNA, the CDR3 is TGTGCCAGCAGTGAAGTTGGCTACACCTTC. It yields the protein CASSEVGYTF.

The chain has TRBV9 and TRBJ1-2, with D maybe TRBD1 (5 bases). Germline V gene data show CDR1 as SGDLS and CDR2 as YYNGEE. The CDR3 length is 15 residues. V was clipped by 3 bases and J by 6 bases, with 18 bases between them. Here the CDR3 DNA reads TGTGCCAGCAGCGCCGGGGGGGACTCCTTCAATGGCTACACCTTC. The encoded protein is CASSAGGDSFNGYTF.

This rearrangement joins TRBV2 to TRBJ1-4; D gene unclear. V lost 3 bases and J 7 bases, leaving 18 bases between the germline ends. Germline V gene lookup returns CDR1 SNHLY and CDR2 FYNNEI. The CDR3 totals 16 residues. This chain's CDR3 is CASSDPGRPDREKLFF. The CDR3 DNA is TGTGCCAGCAGTGACCCGGGTCGGCCGGATCGTGAAAAACTGTTTTTT.

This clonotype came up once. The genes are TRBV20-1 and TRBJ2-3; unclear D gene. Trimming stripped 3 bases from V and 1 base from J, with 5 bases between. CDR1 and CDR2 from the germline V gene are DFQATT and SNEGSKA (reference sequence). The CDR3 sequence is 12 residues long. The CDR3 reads CSASHRTDTQYF. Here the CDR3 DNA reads TGCAGTGCTAGTCACCGCACAGATACGCAGTATTTT.

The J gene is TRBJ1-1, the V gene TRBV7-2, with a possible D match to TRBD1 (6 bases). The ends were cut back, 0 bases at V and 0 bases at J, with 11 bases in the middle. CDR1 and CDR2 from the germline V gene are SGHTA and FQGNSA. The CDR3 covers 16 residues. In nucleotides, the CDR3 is TGTGCCAGCAGCTTAGCTCGGGACACCCTGAACACTGAAGCTTTCTTT. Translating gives CASSLARDTLNTEAFF.

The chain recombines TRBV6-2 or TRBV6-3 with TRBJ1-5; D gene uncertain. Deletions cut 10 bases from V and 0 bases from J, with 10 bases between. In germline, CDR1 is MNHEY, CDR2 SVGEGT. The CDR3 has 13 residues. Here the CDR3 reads CATTWNSNQPQHF. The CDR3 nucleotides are TGTGCCACCACGTGGAATAGCAATCAGCCCCAGCATTTT.

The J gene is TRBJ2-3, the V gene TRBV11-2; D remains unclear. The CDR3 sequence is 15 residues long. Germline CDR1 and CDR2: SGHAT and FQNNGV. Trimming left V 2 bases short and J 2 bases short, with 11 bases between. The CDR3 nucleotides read TGTGCCAGCAGCTTATTGGCGGATCACACAGATACGCAGTATTTT. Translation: CASSLLADHTDTQYF.

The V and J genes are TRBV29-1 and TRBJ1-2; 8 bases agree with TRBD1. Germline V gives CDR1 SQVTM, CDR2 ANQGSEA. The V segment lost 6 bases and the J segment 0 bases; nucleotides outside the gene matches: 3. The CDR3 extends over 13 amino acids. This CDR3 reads CSVGQGSNYGYTF. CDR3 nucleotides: TGCAGCGTAGGACAGGGCTCTAACTATGGCTACACCTTC.

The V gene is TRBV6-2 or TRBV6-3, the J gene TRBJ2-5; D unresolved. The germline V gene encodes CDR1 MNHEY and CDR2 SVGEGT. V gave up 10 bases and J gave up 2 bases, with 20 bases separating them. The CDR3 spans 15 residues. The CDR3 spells CATQQSRNTQETQYF. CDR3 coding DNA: TGTGCCACACAGCAGAGTAGAAACACGCAAGAGACCCAGTACTTC.

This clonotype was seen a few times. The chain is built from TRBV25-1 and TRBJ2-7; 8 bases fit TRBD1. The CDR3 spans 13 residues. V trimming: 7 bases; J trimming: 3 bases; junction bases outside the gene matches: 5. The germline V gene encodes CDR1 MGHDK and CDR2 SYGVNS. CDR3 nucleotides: TGTGCCAGCAAGGCAGGGGGCTTCTACGAGCAGTACTTC. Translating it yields CASKAGGFYEQYF.